The 7 T cell receptor beta chains in this list originate from one sample, sequenced in a study of early T cells in non-severe SARS-CoV-2 infection. TCRdb reanalysed the 5' RACE reads using MiXCR and keeps one entry per CDR3 protein. The data contain about 40,000 distinct CDR3 sequences, 4.7% of them seen just once; the ten biggest clones take up around 4.7%. Sequenced sample: whole blood. These receptors were collected from an adult who was a healthcare worker with PCR-confirmed SARS-CoV-2 infection or an uninfected control (not recorded which).

The rearrangement uses TRBV7-2 and TRBJ2-5, with D hard to call. Germline V gives CDR1 SGHTA, CDR2 FQGNSA. V lost 2 bases, J lost 2 bases, and 6 bases lay in between. The CDR3 is made up of 13 amino acids. CDR3 loop: CASSLRIQETQYF. CDR3 in DNA: TGTGCCAGCAGCTTACGGATACAAGAGACCCAGTACTTC. The variable domain in full, with the rest retrieved from reference TRBV7-2 and TRBJ2-5, is GAGVSQSPSNKVTEKGKDVELRCDPISGHTALYWYRQSLGQGLEFLIYFQGNSAPDKSGLPSDRFSAERTGGSVSTLTIQRTQQEDSAVYLCASSLRIQETQYFGPGTRLLVL.

There are a few counts of this clonotype. The V and J genes are TRBV6-6 and TRBJ1-2; 7 bases are a match to TRBD1. Germline V lookup: CDR1 MNHNY, CDR2 SVGAGI (reference sequence). The length of the CDR3 is 14 residues. Trimming took 4 bases from V and 7 from J; bases not matched to a gene: 9. The CDR3: CASSSGQDPTGYTF. DNA for the CDR3: TGTGCCAGCAGTTCCGGACAGGACCCAACTGGCTACACCTTC.

This chain uses TRBV29-1 with TRBJ1-2; D is unresolved. This CDR3 contains 11 residues. Per the germline V gene, CDR1 is SQVTM and CDR2 is ANQGSEA. Trimming took 6 bases from V and 8 from J, leaving 13 bases between them. The CDR3 here is CSVYGPWGYTF. CDR3 DNA: TGCAGCGTGTATGGACCATGGGGCTACACCTTC.

This clonotype was counted at least ten times. This chain joins TRBV5-1 and TRBJ2-3; 7 bases match TRBD1. The V segment lost 4 bases and the J segment 2 bases; nucleotides outside the gene matches: 13. This CDR3 region has 17 residues. Germline CDR1 is SGHRS and CDR2 is YFSETQ. The CDR3 sequence: CASSVRQGYLDTDTQYF. DNA of the CDR3: TGCGCCAGCAGCGTCCGACAGGGTTACTTAGACACAGATACGCAGTATTTT.

Many counts were recorded for this clonotype. The chain recombines TRBV7-6 with TRBJ1-1; D unclear. This CDR3 region has 13 residues. Germline lookup yields CDR1 SGHVS and CDR2 FNYEAQ. V lost 3 bases to trimming and J lost 1 base, with 6 bases between them. Here the CDR3 DNA reads TGTGCCAGCAGCTTTGCTGAGAACACTGAAGCTTTCTTT. Protein product: CASSFAENTEAFF. Full variable domain (rest looked up from reference TRBV7-6 and TRBJ1-1): GAGVSQSPRYKVTKRGQDVALRCDPISGHVSLYWYRQALGQGPEFLTYFNYEAQQDKSGLPNDRFSAERPEGSISTLTIQRTEQRDSAMYRCASSFAENTEAFFGQGTRLTVV.

This clonotype was detected only a few times. Compared with germline, one end of the junction differs, possibly owing to a read error. The J gene is TRBJ2-3, the V gene TRBV12-3 or TRBV12-4, with TRBD2 matching over 9 bases. CDR3 size: 14 residues. The CDR3 sequence is CASRLAGGTDTQYF. The CDR3 DNA reads TGTGCCAGCAGATTAGCGGGGGGCACAGATACGCAGTATTTT.

In this sample, this clonotype turned up many times. The chain carries TRBV28 and TRBJ2-7; D gene uncertain. Germline V gene sequence: CDR1 MDHEN, CDR2 SYDVKM. The CDR3 runs 13 residues. V was cut by 5 bases and J by 2 bases, with 10 bases left in between. This CDR3 reads CASSHYAAYEQYF. The CDR3 coding sequence is TGTGCCAGCAGTCATTACGCAGCCTACGAGCAGTACTTC.